These T cell receptor beta chains were read from a single sample in a study of T cell changes during pregnancy in multiple sclerosis. Profiling relied on immunoSEQ multiplex PCR, and the TCRdb table lists in-frame clones only, not all of them. The sample carries approximately 57,000 clones, approximately 90% recorded once. The material was peripheral blood, obtained after pregnancy. The source is a female donor in good health, enrolled as a control in a pregnancy study. Each CDR3 is given with its conserved first and last residue. D genes are given only for firm matches. Size is omitted from some rows. Given values are once, few, many or a class for expanded clones.

>TRBJ2-1|NA|TRBD2|TRBV7-2
CASSPSGGLYNEQFF
TGTGCCAGCAGCCCTAGCGGGGGGCTATACAATGAGCAGTTCTTC
>TRBJ1-5|NA|NA|TRBV30
CAVSGDRLAGPQHF
TGTGCCGTCTCCGGCGACAGACTAGCCGGGCCCCAGCATTTT
>TRBJ1-1|NA|NA|TRBV6-1
CASSEKGINTEAFF
TGTGCCAGCAGTGAGAAGGGGATTAACACTGAAGCTTTCTTT
>TRBJ2-7|NA|NA|TRBV19
CASSIGGGGRHSYEQYF
TGTGCCAGTAGTATCGGGGGAGGGGGACGCCACTCCTACGAGCAGTACTTC
>TRBJ1-2|NA|NA|TRBV7-2
CASSLASGDRSYTF
TGTGCCAGCAGCTTAGCGTCAGGGGATAGAAGCTACACCTTC
>TRBJ2-3|NA|TRBD1|TRBV19
CASSSQGANTADTQYF
TGTGCCAGTAGTTCCCAGGGGGCTAACACGGCAGATACGCAGTATTTT
>TRBJ2-7|NA|TRBD2|TRBV5-4
CASSLGSGAYYEQYF
TGTGCCAGCAGCTTGGGAAGCGGGGCCTACTACGAGCAGTACTTC
>TRBJ2-7|NA|NA|TRBV27
CASGRYEQYF
TGTGCCAGTGGGAGGTACGAGCAGTACTTC
>TRBJ1-5|NA|TRBD1|TRBV7-2
CASSLDGGGSPQPQHF
TGTGCCAGCAGCTTAGATGGAGGGGGCTCACCACAGCCCCAGCATTTT
>TRBJ2-7|NA|NA|TRBV27
CASSLSGGNYEQYF
TGTGCCAGCAGTTTATCGGGGGGAAACTACGAGCAGTACTTC
>TRBJ2-5|NA|TRBD1|TRBV5-4
CASSLAGRGRMETQYF
TGTGCCAGCAGCTTGGCCGGCAGGGGGCGAATGGAGACCCAGTACTTC
>TRBJ1-5|NA|NA|TRBV6-1
CASSESGGNQPQHF
TGTGCCAGCAGTGAATCAGGGGGCAATCAGCCCCAGCATTTT
>TRBJ2-1|NA|TRBD2|TRBV15
CATSSWAAGGNNEQFF
TGTGCCACCAGCAGTTGGGCAGCGGGAGGTAACAATGAGCAGTTCTTC
>TRBJ2-2|NA|NA|TRBV9
CASSPPGLNTGELFF
TGTGCCAGCAGCCCCCCGGGACTTAACACCGGGGAGCTGTTTTTT
>TRBJ2-1|NA|TRBD2|TRBV28
CASSLVAGGLNEQFF
TGTGCCAGCAGTTTGGTAGCGGGAGGCCTCAATGAGCAGTTCTTC
>TRBJ1-1|once|NA|TRBV28
CASSFGGAGNTEAFF
TGTGCCAGCAGTTTTGGGGGGGCGGGGAACACTGAAGCTTTCTTT
>TRBJ2-3|NA|NA|TRBV4-1
CASNGKSPLQPYTDTQYF
TGCGCCAGCAACGGAAAGTCACCTTTACAGCCGTACACAGATACGCAGTATTTT
>TRBJ1-2|NA|NA|TRBV30
CARYGQTDGYTF
TGTGCCCGCTATGGACAGACGGATGGCTACACCTTC
>TRBJ2-7|NA|TRBD2|TRBV29-1
CSVEKAGSSYEQYF
TGCAGCGTTGAAAAAGCGGGGAGCTCCTACGAGCAGTACTTC
>TRBJ2-5|NA|TRBD2|TRBV9
CASSGLFGGGGETQYF
TGTGCCAGCAGCGGCCTATTCGGCGGGGGAGGAGAGACCCAGTACTTC
>TRBJ1-1|NA|NA|TRBV7-9
CASSQVLSATEAFF
TGTGCCAGCAGCCAAGTCCTGAGTGCCACTGAAGCTTTCTTT
>TRBJ2-3|once|TRBD2|TRBV19
CASSPGTILTDTQYF
TGTGCCAGTAGTCCCGGGACTATATTGACAGATACGCAGTATTTT
>TRBJ1-6|NA|NA|TRBV7-8
CASSSAAGAYNSPLHF
TGTGCCAGCAGCTCAGCCGCGGGGGCCTATAATTCACCCCTCCACTTT
>TRBJ1-5|NA|NA|TRBV27
CASSLGINQPQHF
TGTGCCAGCAGTTTGGGCATCAATCAGCCCCAGCATTTT
>TRBJ1-6|NA|NA|TRBV7-6
CASSSTGPTSSYNSPLHF
TGTGCCAGCAGCTCCACAGGCCCCACGAGCTCCTATAATTCACCCCTCCACTTT
>TRBJ2-7|NA|NA|TRBV7-8
CASSLLKPYEQYF
TGTGCCAGCAGCTTACTAAAACCCTACGAGCAGTACTTC
>TRBJ2-5|NA|NA|TRBV19
CASSMTGRETQYF
TGTGCCAGTAGTATGACAGGGAGGGAGACCCAGTACTTC
>TRBJ2-5|NA|TRBD2|TRBV6-6
CASSTGTSGQETQYF
TGTGCCAGCAGTACGGGGACTAGCGGACAAGAGACCCAGTACTTC
>TRBJ2-5|once|TRBD2|TRBV5-4
CASSLETSGGAYETQYF
TGTGCCAGCAGCTTGGAAACTAGCGGGGGGGCCTATGAGACCCAGTACTTC
>TRBJ1-5|NA|TRBD1|TRBV7-2
CASSPQGAGQPQHF
TGTGCCAGCAGCCCACAGGGGGCGGGTCAGCCCCAGCATTTT
>TRBJ2-7|NA|NA|TRBV2
CASRTQQSSYEQYF
TGTGCCAGCAGAACACAACAGAGCTCCTACGAGCAGTACTTC
>TRBJ2-7|once|TRBD2|TRBV5-1
CASSLDALAGAYEQYF
TGCGCCAGCAGCTTGGATGCCCTAGCGGGCGCCTACGAGCAGTACTTC
>TRBJ2-2|NA|TRBD2|TRBV5-1
CASSLVQGGTGELFF
TGCGCCAGCAGCTTGGTTCAGGGAGGGACCGGGGAGCTGTTTTTT
>TRBJ1-2|NA|NA|TRBV14
CASSQEQINYGYTF
TGTGCCAGCAGCCAAGAACAGATTAACTATGGCTACACCTTC
>TRBJ1-4|NA|NA|TRBV6-1
CASSEGAEEKLFF
TGTGCCAGCAGTGAGGGGGCTGAGGAAAAACTGTTTTTT
>TRBJ1-4|NA|NA|TRBV28
CASNTGSATNEKLFF
TGTGCCAGCAATACCGGTTCCGCAACTAATGAAAAACTGTTTTTT
>TRBJ1-1|NA|NA|TRBV7-9
CASSLAPEMNTEAFF
TGTGCCAGCAGCTTAGCTCCGGAGATGAACACTGAAGCTTTCTTT
>TRBJ2-7|NA|NA|TRBV28
CASSLSSTGAYEQYF
TGTGCCAGCAGTTTATCCTCGACAGGAGCCTACGAGCAGTACTTC
>TRBJ2-1|NA|TRBD2|TRBV6-6
CASSPPGLAGGNEQFF
TGTGCCAGCAGCCCGCCGGGACTAGCGGGAGGCAATGAGCAGTTCTTC
>TRBJ1-1|few|TRBD1|TRBV10-3
CASGTGDTEAFF
TGTGCCTCAGGGACAGGGGATACTGAAGCTTTCTTT
>TRBJ1-1|NA|NA|TRBV30
CAWSVTKQGKLQAFF
TGTGCCTGGAGTGTAACTAAGCAGGGGAAGTTGCAAGCTTTCTTT
>TRBJ1-1|NA|NA|TRBV9
CASSVGQMNTEAFF
TGTGCCAGCAGCGTAGGACAGATGAACACTGAAGCTTTCTTT
>TRBJ2-7|NA|NA|TRBV5-6
CASSTGTLYEQYF
TGTGCCAGCAGCACCGGGACACTCTACGAGCAGTACTTC
>TRBJ1-2|once|NA|TRBV9
CASSVEGGSGGGYTF
TGTGCCAGCAGCGTAGAGGGAGGTAGTGGGGGTGGCTACACCTTC
>TRBJ2-2|NA|NA|TRBV5-4
CASSLSVTGELFF
TGTGCCAGCAGCTTGAGCGTCACCGGGGAGCTGTTTTTT
>TRBJ2-1|NA|TRBD2|TRBV7-3
CASSLLAGGHNEQFF
TGTGCCAGCAGCCTACTAGCGGGGGGGCACAATGAGCAGTTCTTC
>TRBJ1-5|NA|NA|TRBV27
CASSLSWSFNQPQHF
TGTGCCAGCAGTTTATCGTGGAGCTTCAATCAGCCCCAGCATTTT
>TRBJ2-7|NA|TRBD1|TRBV2
CASSEDRGDYEQYF
TGTGCCAGCAGTGAGGACAGGGGGGACTACGAGCAGTACTTC
>TRBJ1-4|few|TRBD1|TRBV2
CASSEGGQGEKLFF
TGTGCCAGCAGTGAAGGGGGACAGGGTGAAAAACTGTTTTTT
>TRBJ2-2|NA|NA|TRBV29-1
CSVAGQIRGELFF
TGCAGCGTTGCCGGACAGATCCGCGGGGAGCTGTTTTTT
>TRBJ1-1|NA|NA|TRBV30
CAWKGAGNTEAFF
TGTGCCTGGAAAGGGGCAGGGAACACTGAAGCTTTCTTT
>TRBJ1-4|once|TRBD1|TRBV27
CVTGDMSNEKLFF
TGTGTCACAGGGGATATGTCTAATGAAAAACTGTTTTTT
>TRBJ2-2|NA|NA|TRBV15
CATSRGHGELFF
TGTGCCACCAGCAGGGGACACGGGGAGCTGTTTTTT
>TRBJ2-2|NA|TRBD2|TRBV9
CASSEASGRHRGTGELFF
TGTGCCAGCAGCGAGGCTAGCGGGAGACATAGGGGCACCGGGGAGCTGTTTTTT
>TRBJ1-2|NA|NA|TRBV6-1
CASLQTVNYGYTF
TGTGCCAGCCTACAGACAGTTAACTATGGCTACACCTTC